One T cell receptor (beta chain) is described in this entry. This clone's antigen is unknown. No much larger clone exists at a distance of one base, and base qualities are not known. The record originates from a study of T cell repertoires in cytomegalovirus infection (dated 2019 in TCRdb). Regarding the study in general: Peptide stimulations targeted recently identified HLA-C-restricted CMV epitopes, whose presentation resists viral immunomodulation, together with well-studied HLA-B-restricted epitopes. Donor HLA type was relevant to the analysis, because carriage of CMV infection together with the matching HLA type was indicated by public TCR beta signatures. The paper's findings and limits, for the study overall: The ex vivo response was dominated by HLA-C-restricted CMV-specific TCR beta clonotypes, which also provided the single most frequent clonotype in two of eight donors. In both this cohort and an independent cohort of 350 or so donors, the cumulative frequency of public TCR beta family members distinguished carriers of CMV infection plus the relevant HLA type.

V is clipped by 7 bases and J by 3 bases, and the sequence between their germline boundaries is 16 bases long. The germline V gene gives CDR1 as SGHVS and CDR2 as FNYEAQ. CDR3 length: 15 amino acids, cysteine to phenylalanine. Only the CDR3 DNA is retained, 45 bases long and in frame from the first base. Sequencing was performed on an Illumina HiSeq 1500. The raw public reads went through TCRdb reprocessing: fastp at Q25, MiXCR clone calling, in-frame beta chains kept. A single entry per CDR3 protein holds the most common genes and DNA from its merged rows. Recorded for this sample are roughly 920,000 distinct CDR3 sequences; roughly 31% of them occurred a single time. Of the sample, over 13% is held by the ten largest clones. The intended sense of this specimen's treatment or condition label: in vitro stimulation with specific CMV peptide epitopes to enrich CMV-specific T cells.

Sequencing was performed on cultured CD8+ T cells from PBMCs, taken from culture after CMV antigen stimulation. This clonotype was sampled from a human donor in good health (CMV status not recorded). Some clones in this sample may be carry-over from other donors' samples. The rearrangement joined TRBV7-6 to TRBJ2-1, with the D gene possibly TRBD1 or TRBD2, each one fitting 5 bases. Here the CDR3 is given as CASTTGRNGYNEQFF. The base sequence is TGTGCCAGCACGACGGGACGAAATGGCTACAATGAGCAGTTCTTC.